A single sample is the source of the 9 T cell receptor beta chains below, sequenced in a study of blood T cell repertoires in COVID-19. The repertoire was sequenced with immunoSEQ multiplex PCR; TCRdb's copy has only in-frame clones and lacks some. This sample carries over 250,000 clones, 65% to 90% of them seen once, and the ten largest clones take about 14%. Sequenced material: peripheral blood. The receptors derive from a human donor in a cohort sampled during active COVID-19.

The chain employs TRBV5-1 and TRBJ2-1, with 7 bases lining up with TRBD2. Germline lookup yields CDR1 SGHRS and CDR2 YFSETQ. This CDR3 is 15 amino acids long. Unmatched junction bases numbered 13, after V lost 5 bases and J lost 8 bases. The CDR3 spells CASRLAARSDDEQFF. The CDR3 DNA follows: TGCGCCAGCAGGCTAGCGGCCCGATCGGATGATGAGCAGTTCTTC.

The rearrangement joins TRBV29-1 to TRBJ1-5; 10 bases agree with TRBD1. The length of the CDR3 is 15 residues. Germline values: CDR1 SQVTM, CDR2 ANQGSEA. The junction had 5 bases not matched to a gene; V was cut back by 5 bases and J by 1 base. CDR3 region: CSVIQDRGSNQPQHF. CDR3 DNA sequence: TGCAGCGTTATCCAGGACAGGGGGAGCAATCAGCCCCAGCATTTT. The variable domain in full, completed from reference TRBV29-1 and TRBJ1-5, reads SAVISQKPSRDICQRGTSLTIQCQVDSQVTMMFWYRQQPGQSLTLIATANQGSEATYESGFVIDKFPISRPNLTFSTLTVSNMSPEDSSIYLCSVIQDRGSNQPQHFGDGTRLSIL.

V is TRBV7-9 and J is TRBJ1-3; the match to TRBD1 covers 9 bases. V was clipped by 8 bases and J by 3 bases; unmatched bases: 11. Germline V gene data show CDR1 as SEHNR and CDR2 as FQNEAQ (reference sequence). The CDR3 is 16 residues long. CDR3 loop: CASLLQTGGDGNTIYF. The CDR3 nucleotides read TGTGCCAGCCTCCTCCAGACAGGGGGAGATGGAAACACCATATATTTT.

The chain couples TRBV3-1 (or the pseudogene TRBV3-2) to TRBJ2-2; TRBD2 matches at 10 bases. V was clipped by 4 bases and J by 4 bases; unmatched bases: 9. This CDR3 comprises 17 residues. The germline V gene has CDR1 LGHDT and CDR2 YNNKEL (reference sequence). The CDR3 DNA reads TGTGCCAGCAGCCCACACCTGACTAGCGGGCTCACCGGGGAGCTGTTTTTT. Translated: CASSPHLTSGLTGELFF.

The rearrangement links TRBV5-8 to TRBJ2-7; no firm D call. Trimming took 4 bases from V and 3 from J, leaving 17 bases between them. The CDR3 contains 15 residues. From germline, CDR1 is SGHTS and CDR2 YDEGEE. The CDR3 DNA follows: TGTGCCAGCAGCCCGTCCCACCTCAGGAACTACGAGCAGTACTTC. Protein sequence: CASSPSHLRNYEQYF. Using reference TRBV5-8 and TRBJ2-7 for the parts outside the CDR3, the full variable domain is EAGVTQSPTHLIKTRGQQATLRCSPISGHTSVYWYQQALGLGLQFLLWYDEGEERNRGNFPPRFSGRQFPNYSSELNVNALELEDSALYLCASSPSHLRNYEQYFGPGTRLTVT.

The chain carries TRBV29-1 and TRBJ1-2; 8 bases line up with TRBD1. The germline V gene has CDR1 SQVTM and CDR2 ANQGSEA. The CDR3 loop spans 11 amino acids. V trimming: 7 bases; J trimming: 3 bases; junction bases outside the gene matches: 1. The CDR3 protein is CSGGQDYGYTF. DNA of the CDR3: TGCAGCGGGGGACAGGACTATGGCTACACCTTC. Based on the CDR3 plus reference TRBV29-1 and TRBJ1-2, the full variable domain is SAVISQKPSRDICQRGTSLTIQCQVDSQVTMMFWYRQQPGQSLTLIATANQGSEATYESGFVIDKFPISRPNLTFSTLTVSNMSPEDSSIYLCSGGQDYGYTFGSGTRLTVV.

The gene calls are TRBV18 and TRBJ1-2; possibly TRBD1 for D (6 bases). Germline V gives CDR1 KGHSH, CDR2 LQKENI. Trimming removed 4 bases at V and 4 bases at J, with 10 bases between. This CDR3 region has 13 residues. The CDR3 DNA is TGTGCCAGCTCACAGGGGGAGTCCTATGGCTACACCTTC. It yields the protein CASSQGESYGYTF. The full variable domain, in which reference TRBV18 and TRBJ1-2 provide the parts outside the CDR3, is NAGVMQNPRHLVRRRGQEARLRCSPMKGHSHVYWYRQLPEEGLKFMVYLQKENIIDESGMPKERFSAEFPKEGPSILRIQQVVRGDSAAYFCASSQGESYGYTFGSGTRLTVV.

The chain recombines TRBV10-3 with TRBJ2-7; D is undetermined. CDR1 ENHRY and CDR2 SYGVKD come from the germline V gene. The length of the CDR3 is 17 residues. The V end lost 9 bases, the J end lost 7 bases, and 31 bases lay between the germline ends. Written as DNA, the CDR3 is TGTGCCATGTCTTCTCACTCAGTCTCTCAGGAATTCTGGGAGCAGTACTTC. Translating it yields CAMSSHSVSQEFWEQYF.

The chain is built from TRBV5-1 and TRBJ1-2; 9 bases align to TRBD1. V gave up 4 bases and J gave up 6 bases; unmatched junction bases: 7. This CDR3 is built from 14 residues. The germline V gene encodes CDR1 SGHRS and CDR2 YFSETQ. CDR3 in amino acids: CASSAGQGKNGYTF. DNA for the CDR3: TGCGCCAGCAGCGCTGGACAGGGGAAGAATGGCTACACCTTC.